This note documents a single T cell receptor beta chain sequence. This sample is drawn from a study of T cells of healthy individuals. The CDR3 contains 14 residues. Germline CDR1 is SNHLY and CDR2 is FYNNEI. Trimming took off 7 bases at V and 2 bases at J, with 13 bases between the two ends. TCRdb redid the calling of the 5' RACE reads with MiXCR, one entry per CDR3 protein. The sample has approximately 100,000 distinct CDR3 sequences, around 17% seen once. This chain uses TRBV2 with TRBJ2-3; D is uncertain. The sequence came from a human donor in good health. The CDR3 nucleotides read TGTGCCAGCACCTGGCGGAGCGTCACAGATACGCAGTATTTT. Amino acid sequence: CASTWRSVTDTQYF.